Listed below are T cell receptor beta chains from one sample, sequenced in a study of CD8 T cells in ankylosing spondylitis. TCRdb re-called the 5' RACE reads through MiXCR, storing one row per CDR3 protein. The table records 150,000 to 200,000 distinct CDR3 sequences, over 10% of them present only once. Sequencing was done on a sample of blood, either unsorted or a sorted T cell fraction (not recorded which). These receptor sequences come from a female donor with ankylosing spondylitis or in good health (not recorded which). Both conserved end residues are part of each CDR3. The D gene is left open where the match is weak. Clone size appears in some rows only: once, few, many, or a class for an expanded clone.

size	V	D	J	length	DNA	CDR3
-	TRBV30	-	TRBJ2-2	16	TGTGCCTGGAGTACGGGTCATCTGACACCTCCCGGGGAACTGTTTTTT	CAWSTGHLTPPGELFF
many	TRBV5-6	-	TRBJ1-2	16	TGTGCCAGCAGCTTTGGAGCTTGGGGTGCGGACTATGGCTACACCTTC	CASSFGAWGADYGYTF
many	TRBV12-3/TRBV12-4	TRBD1	TRBJ1-3	17	TGTGCCAGCAGTACCAGACAGGGGGCTTTCTCTGGAAACACCATATATTTT	CASSTRQGAFSGNTIYF
few	TRBV7-3	TRBD1	TRBJ2-3	15	TGTGCCAGCAGCCCCGGGACAGACATCACAGATACGCAGTATTTT	CASSPGTDITDTQYF
-	TRBV19	-	TRBJ1-1	15	TGTGCCAGTAGTATTGTCTGGGCGACGAACACTGAAGCTTTCTTT	CASSIVWATNTEAFF
many	TRBV11-2	-	TRBJ2-3	15	TGTGCCAGCAGGACACTAGCAGCTAGCACAGATACGCAGTATTTT	CASRTLAASTDTQYF
-	TRBV20-1	TRBD1	TRBJ2-5	15	TGCAGTGCTAGGATTCCCGGGACAGCCCAAGAGACCCAGTACTTC	CSARIPGTAQETQYF
many	TRBV7-9	-	TRBJ2-1	15	TGTGCCAGCAGCCCCCTCAACTTACTAGACAATGAGCAGTTCTTC	CASSPLNLLDNEQFF
many	TRBV6-1	TRBD2	TRBJ2-1	17	TGTGCCAGCAGTGAAGCCGGGACTAGCGGGAGCAACAATGAGCAGTTCTTC	CASSEAGTSGSNNEQFF
few	TRBV6-2/TRBV6-3	-	TRBJ2-7	16	TGTGCCAGCAGTTACTACGAGACTAGGTCCTCCTACGAGCAGTACTTC	CASSYYETRSSYEQYF